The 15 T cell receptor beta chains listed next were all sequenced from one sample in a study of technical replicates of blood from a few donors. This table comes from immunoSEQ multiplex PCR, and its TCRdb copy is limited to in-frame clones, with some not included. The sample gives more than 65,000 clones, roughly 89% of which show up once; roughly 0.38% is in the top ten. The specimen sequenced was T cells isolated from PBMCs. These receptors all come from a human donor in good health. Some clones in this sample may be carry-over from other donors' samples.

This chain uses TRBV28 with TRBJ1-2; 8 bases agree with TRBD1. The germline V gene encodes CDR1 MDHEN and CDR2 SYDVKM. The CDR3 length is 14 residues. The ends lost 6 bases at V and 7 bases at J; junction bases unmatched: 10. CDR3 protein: CASSPSDREAGYTF. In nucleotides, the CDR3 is TGTGCCAGCAGCCCATCGGACAGGGAAGCTGGCTACACCTTC.

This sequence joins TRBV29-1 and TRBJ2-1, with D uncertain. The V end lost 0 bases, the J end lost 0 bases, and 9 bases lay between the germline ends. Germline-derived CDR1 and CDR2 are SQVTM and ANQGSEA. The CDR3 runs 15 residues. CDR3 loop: CSVEDGAASYNEQFF. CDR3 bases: TGCAGCGTTGAAGATGGCGCGGCCTCCTACAATGAGCAGTTCTTC.

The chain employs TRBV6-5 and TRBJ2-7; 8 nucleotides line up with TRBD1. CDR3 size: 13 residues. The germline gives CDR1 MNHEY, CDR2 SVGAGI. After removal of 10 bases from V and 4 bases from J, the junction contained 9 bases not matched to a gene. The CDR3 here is CATIGTGKYEQYF. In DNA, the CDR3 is TGTGCCACCATAGGGACAGGAAAGTACGAGCAGTACTTC.

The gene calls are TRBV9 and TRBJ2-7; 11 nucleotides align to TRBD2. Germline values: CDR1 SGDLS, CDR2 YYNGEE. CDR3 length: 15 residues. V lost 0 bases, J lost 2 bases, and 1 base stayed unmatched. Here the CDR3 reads CASSVASGGTYEQYF. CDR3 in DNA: TGTGCCAGCAGCGTAGCTAGCGGGGGGACCTACGAGCAGTACTTC.

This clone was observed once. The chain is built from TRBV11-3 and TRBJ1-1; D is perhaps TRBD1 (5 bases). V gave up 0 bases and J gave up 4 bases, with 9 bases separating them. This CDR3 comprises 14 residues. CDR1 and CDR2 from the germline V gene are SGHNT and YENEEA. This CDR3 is CASSLEGVATEAFF. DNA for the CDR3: TGTGCCAGCAGCTTAGAAGGGGTAGCCACTGAAGCTTTCTTT.

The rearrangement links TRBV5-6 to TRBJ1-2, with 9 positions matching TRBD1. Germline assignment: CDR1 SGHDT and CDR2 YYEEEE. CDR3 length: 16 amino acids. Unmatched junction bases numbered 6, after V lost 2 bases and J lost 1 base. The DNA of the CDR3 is TGTGCCAGCAGCTTATCCGGGACAGGGAATAACTATGGCTACACCTTC. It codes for CASSLSGTGNNYGYTF.

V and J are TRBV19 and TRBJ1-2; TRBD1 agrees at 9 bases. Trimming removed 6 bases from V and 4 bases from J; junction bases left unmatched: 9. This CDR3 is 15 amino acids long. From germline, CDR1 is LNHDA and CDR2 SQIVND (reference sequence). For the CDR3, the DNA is TGTGCCAGTAGCCCCGGGACAGGGTCGAGCTATGGCTACACCTTC. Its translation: CASSPGTGSSYGYTF.

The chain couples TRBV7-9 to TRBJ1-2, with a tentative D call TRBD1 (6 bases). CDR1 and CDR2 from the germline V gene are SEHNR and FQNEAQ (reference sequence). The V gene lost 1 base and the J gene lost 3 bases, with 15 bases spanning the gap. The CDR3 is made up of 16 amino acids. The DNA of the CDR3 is TGTGCCAGCAGCTTAGGGCCCCGGGGGGGCGACTATGGCTACACCTTC. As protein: CASSLGPRGGDYGYTF.

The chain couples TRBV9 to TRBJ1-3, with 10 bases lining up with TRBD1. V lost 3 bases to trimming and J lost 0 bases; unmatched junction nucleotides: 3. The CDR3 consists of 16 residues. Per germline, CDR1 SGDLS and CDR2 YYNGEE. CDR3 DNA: TGTGCCAGCAGCGGAAGACAGGGGGCCTCTGGAAACACCATATATTTT. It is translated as CASSGRQGASGNTIYF.

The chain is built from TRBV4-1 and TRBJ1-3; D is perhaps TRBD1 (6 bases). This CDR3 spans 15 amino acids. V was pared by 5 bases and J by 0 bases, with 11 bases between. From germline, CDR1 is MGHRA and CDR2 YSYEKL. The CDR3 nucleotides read TGCGCCAGCAGCATGACAGGTGCCTCTGGAAACACCATATATTTT. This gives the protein CASSMTGASGNTIYF.

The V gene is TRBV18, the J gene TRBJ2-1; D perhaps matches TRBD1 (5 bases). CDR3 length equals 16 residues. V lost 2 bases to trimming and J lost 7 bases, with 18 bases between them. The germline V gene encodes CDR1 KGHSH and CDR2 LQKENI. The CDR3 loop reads CASSPKLTDGTNEQFF. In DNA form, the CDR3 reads TGTGCCAGCTCACCAAAGTTGACAGACGGTACGAATGAGCAGTTCTTC. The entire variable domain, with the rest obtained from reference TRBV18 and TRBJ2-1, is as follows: NAGVMQNPRHLVRRRGQEARLRCSPMKGHSHVYWYRQLPEEGLKFMVYLQKENIIDESGMPKERFSAEFPKEGPSILRIQQVVRGDSAAYFCASSPKLTDGTNEQFFGPGTRLTVL.

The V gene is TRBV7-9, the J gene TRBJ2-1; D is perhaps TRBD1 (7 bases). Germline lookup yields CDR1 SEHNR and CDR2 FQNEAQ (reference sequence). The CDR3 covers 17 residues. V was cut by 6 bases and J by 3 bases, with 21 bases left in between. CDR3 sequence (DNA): TGTGCCAGCAGTTTCAACGCGGGACAGCTAAACTACAATGAGCAGTTCTTC. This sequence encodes CASSFNAGQLNYNEQFF. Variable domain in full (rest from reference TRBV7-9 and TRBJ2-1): DTGVSQNPRHKITKRGQNVTFRCDPISEHNRLYWYRQTLGQGPEFLTYFQNEAQLEKSRLLSDRFSAERPKGSFSTLEIQRTEQGDSAMYLCASSFNAGQLNYNEQFFGPGTRLTVL.

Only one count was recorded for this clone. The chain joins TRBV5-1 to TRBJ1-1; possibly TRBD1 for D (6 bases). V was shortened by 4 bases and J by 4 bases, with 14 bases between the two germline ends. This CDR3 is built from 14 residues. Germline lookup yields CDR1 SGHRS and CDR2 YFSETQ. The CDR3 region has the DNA TGCGCCAGCAGCCGACAAACAGGGATCACTGAAGCTTTCTTT. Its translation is CASSRQTGITEAFF.

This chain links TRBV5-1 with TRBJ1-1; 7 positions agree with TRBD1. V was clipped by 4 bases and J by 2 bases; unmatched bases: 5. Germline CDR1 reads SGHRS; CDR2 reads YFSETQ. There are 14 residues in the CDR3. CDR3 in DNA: TGCGCCAGCAGCAGGGACAGAGCTAACACTGAAGCTTTCTTT. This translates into CASSRDRANTEAFF.

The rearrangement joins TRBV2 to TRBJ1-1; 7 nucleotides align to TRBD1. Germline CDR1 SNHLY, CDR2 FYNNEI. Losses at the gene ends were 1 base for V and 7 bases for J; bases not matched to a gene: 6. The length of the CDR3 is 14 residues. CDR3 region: CASSEEGQLVEAFF. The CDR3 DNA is TGTGCCAGCAGTGAAGAGGGACAGTTAGTTGAAGCTTTCTTT. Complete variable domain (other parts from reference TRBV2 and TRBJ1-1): EPEVTQTPSHQVTQMGQEVILRCVPISNHLYFYWYRQILGQKVEFLVSFYNNEISEKSEIFDDQFSVERPDGSNFTLKIRSTKLEDSAMYFCASSEEGQLVEAFFGQGTRLTVV.